This TCR beta chain was captured in a study of cytomegalovirus exposure and HLA in healthy donors. Study outcomes and limitations: Excluded: some indistinguishable V segments such as TRBV6-2 and TRBV6-3. HLA alleles were associated with fewer than 20,000 TCR beta sequences in a later analysis at 0.05 false discovery rate.

The PCR ran on 60 Vbeta and 13 Jbeta primers. In the original processing: Counted up in a later analysis, unique TCR beta chains came to about 80 million, with around 9.9 million shared. The repertoire was sequenced with immunoSEQ multiplex PCR; TCRdb's copy has only in-frame clones and lacks some. V, J and clone size reflect that table, while D and trimming were determined from the DNA. The sample shows some 90,000 clones, 76% of them seen only once. CDR3 size: 16 residues. The V end was cut by 2 bases, the J end by 4 bases, with 15 bases between. Germline CDR1 is MNHNS and CDR2 is SASEGT. Comments on this clone: Its antigen is as yet unknown.

The sequenced material came from PBMCs. V usage is TRBV6-1 and J usage is TRBJ2-1; D perhaps matches TRBD1 (6 bases). The clonotype was recovered from a man in his thirties or forties in good health and CMV-seropositive. The CDR3 DNA sequence: TGTGCCAGCAGTGAACTAGCAGGGACAATTTACAATGAGCAGTTCTTC. Translation: CASSELAGTIYNEQFF.